The present entry profiles one T cell receptor (beta chain) with its context. Antigen: not known. This may be a read error: a much more frequent sequence differs by one nucleotide. These data belong to a study of regulatory T cells in long-lasting Graves disease. Losses at the gene ends were 5 bases for V and 4 bases for J; bases not matched to a gene: 5. Germline CDR1 and CDR2: MNHEY and SVGEGT. This CDR3 comprises 13 residues. Regarding the study as a whole: Under persistent disease, TRBV28, TRBJ1-2 and TRBJ2-5 were used preferentially.

Documented time point: persistent/refractory GD, antithyroid drugs over 5 years with positive TRAb. Extracted RNA from PBMCs served as the source of the TCR library. Arm-PCR of CDR3 regions and iRepertoire HTBI primers were the basis on which TCR beta libraries were built. TCRdb reprocessed the multiplex PCR reads via MiXCR and lists one record per CDR3 protein. The table records 430,000 or so distinct CDR3 sequences, about 21% of them present only once. The sequence derives from a female donor with Graves disease. The source was peripheral blood mononuclear cells (PBMCs), collected when the disease was refractory, from a patient treated with antithyroid drugs. This chain links TRBV6-2 or TRBV6-3 with TRBJ2-7; TRBD1 matches 7 bases. This CDR3 is CASSDGTEYEQYF. The CDR3 DNA follows: TGTGCCAGCAGTGACGGGACAGAATACGAGCAGTACTTC.